A selection of T cell receptor beta chains follows, all from one sample in a study of primary melanoma T cells and metastatic recurrence. TCRdb keeps only in-frame clones here, not all; method: immunoSEQ multiplex PCR. The sample shows some 1,300 clones, about 89% of them seen only once. Sequenced input: melanoma tumor tissue. The receptor source for this set is a human donor with melanoma. The CDR3 runs from the conserved cysteine through the conserved F or W. D genes are given only for firm matches.

J gene: TRBJ2-4
D gene: TRBD1
V gene: TRBV29-1
CDR3 protein: CSVIGQGAKNIQYF
CDR3 DNA: TGCAGCGTTATTGGACAGGGAGCCAAAAACATTCAGTACTTC

J gene: TRBJ2-2
D gene: TRBD1
V gene: TRBV27
CDR3 protein: CATSDPGQGSLELFF
CDR3 DNA: TGTGCCACCAGTGATCCTGGACAGGGGTCCTTGGAGCTGTTTTTT

J gene: TRBJ2-5
D gene: -
V gene: TRBV29-1
CDR3 protein: CSVVGRGETQYF
CDR3 DNA: TGCAGCGTTGTTGGGCGTGGAGAGACCCAGTACTTC

J gene: TRBJ2-2
D gene: -
V gene: TRBV18
CDR3 protein: CASSPAQDTGELFF
CDR3 DNA: TGTGCCAGCTCACCCGCACAGGACACCGGGGAGCTGTTTTTT

J gene: TRBJ2-7
D gene: -
V gene: TRBV28
CDR3 protein: CASSSPGKSSYEQYF
CDR3 DNA: TGTGCCAGCAGTTCCCCAGGGAAGTCGAGCTACGAGCAGTACTTC

J gene: TRBJ2-2
D gene: -
V gene: TRBV7-1
CDR3 protein: CATQSEFDTGELFF
CDR3 DNA: TGTGCCACCCAATCGGAGTTCGACACCGGGGAGCTGTTTTTT

J gene: TRBJ1-1
D gene: -
V gene: TRBV10-3
CDR3 protein: CAISEPRNTEAFF
CDR3 DNA: TGTGCCATCAGTGAGCCGAGGAACACTGAAGCTTTCTTT

J gene: TRBJ2-3
D gene: TRBD2
V gene: TRBV7-7
CDR3 protein: CASSFGTSGLGTDTQYF
CDR3 DNA: TGTGCCAGCAGCTTCGGGACTAGCGGGTTGGGAACAGATACGCAGTATTTT

J gene: TRBJ2-5
D gene: -
V gene: TRBV19
CDR3 protein: CASSRAVGETQYF
CDR3 DNA: TGTGCCAGTAGTAGGGCAGTGGGGGAGACCCAGTACTTC

J gene: TRBJ1-2
D gene: TRBD1
V gene: TRBV29-1
CDR3 protein: CSAGTGGDYGYTF
CDR3 DNA: TGCAGCGCTGGGACAGGGGGCGACTATGGCTACACCTTC

J gene: TRBJ1-1
D gene: -
V gene: TRBV6-7
CDR3 protein: CASRYGGNSEAFF
CDR3 DNA: TGTGCCAGCAGGTACGGAGGGAATTCTGAAGCTTTCTTT

J gene: TRBJ2-1
D gene: -
V gene: TRBV18
CDR3 protein: CASSQQPPNEQFF
CDR3 DNA: TGTGCCAGCTCACAGCAGCCCCCAAATGAGCAGTTCTTC

J gene: TRBJ2-3
D gene: -
V gene: TRBV7-2
CDR3 protein: CASSLAVGSTQYF
CDR3 DNA: TGTGCCAGCAGCTTAGCGGTTGGCAGTACGCAGTATTTT

J gene: TRBJ2-1
D gene: -
V gene: TRBV1
CDR3 protein: CASSQEGTSGAYNEQFF
CDR3 DNA: TGCGCCAGCAGCCAAGAGGGGACTAGCGGGGCCTACAATGAGCAGTTCTTC

J gene: TRBJ1-5
D gene: -
V gene: TRBV11-3
CDR3 protein: CASSLGGFGNQPQHF
CDR3 DNA: TGTGCCAGCAGCTTAGGGGGGTTCGGCAATCAGCCCCAGCATTTT

J gene: TRBJ1-1
D gene: -
V gene: TRBV19
CDR3 protein: CASTWGRGGTEAFF
CDR3 DNA: TGTGCCAGTACCTGGGGTAGGGGCGGGACTGAAGCTTTCTTT